The rows below give T cell receptor beta chains drawn from one sample of a study of blood T cell repertoires in COVID-19. Some clones are missing from TCRdb's copy, which holds only in-frame ones; the method was immunoSEQ multiplex PCR. The table records roughly 180,000 clones, roughly 88% of them present only once. The specimen was peripheral blood. The source of these receptors is a woman aged 40 to 50 with COVID-19, enrolled during active disease. Both conserved end residues are part of each CDR3. The order of the fields is clone size, V gene, J gene, D gene, CDR3 DNA, CDR3 protein. D genes are given only for firm matches. The size of a clone is reported for some rows only, either as once, few or many, or as a class for expanded clones.

NA	TRBV9	TRBJ2-5	NA	TGTGCCAGCAGCGTAGACGGGGCAGGGGTGAAAGAGACCCAGTACTTC	CASSVDGAGVKETQYF
NA	TRBV2	TRBJ1-1	NA	TGTGCCAGCTCCACTCGCGCCGGGGGGGGCCAGACTGAAGCTTTCTTT	CASSTRAGGGQTEAFF
NA	TRBV18	TRBJ2-7	TRBD1	TGTGCCAGCTCACCGACAGGGGAAGTGAGGGAGCAGTACTTC	CASSPTGEVREQYF
many	TRBV7-9	TRBJ1-3	TRBD1	TGTGCCAGCAGCCGACAGGGGGCGGCAGGAAACACCATATATTTT	CASSRQGAAGNTIYF
few	TRBV3-1/TRBV3-2	TRBJ1-5	NA	TGTGCCAGCAGCCAAGATCGAGCGGGCGATCAGCCCCAGCATTTT	CASSQDRAGDQPQHF
NA	TRBV10-1	TRBJ1-3	NA	TGCGCCAGGAAGAGCTCTGGAAACACCATATATTTT	CARKSSGNTIYF
NA	TRBV6-4	TRBJ2-1	TRBD1	TGTGCCAGCAGTGTGCAGGGGGAAAATGAGCAGTTCTTC	CASSVQGENEQFF
NA	TRBV2	TRBJ2-1	TRBD1	TGTGCCAGCAGTGAAGCCCCTCAGGGGGCTTACAATGAGCAGTTCTTC	CASSEAPQGAYNEQFF
NA	TRBV2	TRBJ2-3	TRBD2	TGTGCTCAAATATCGGGGGGGAGTAGCACAGATACGCAGTATTTT	CAQISGGSSTDTQYF
NA	TRBV10-3	TRBJ2-7	TRBD1	TGTGCCATCAGAAGGACAGGGGCTGACTACGAGCAGTACTTC	CAIRRTGADYEQYF
NA	TRBV5-4	TRBJ2-5	NA	TGTGCCAGCAGGGCGGGCGGCGCAGAGACCCAGTACTTC	CASRAGGAETQYF
NA	TRBV5-6	TRBJ2-4	TRBD2	TGTGCCAGCAGCTTGAGAGCGGGGGCCTTATTAGCCAAAAACATTCAGTACTTC	CASSLRAGALLAKNIQYF
NA	TRBV20-1	TRBJ2-6	NA	TGCAGTGCTAGTCCCGGGGGTGGGGCCAACGTCCTGACTTTC	CSASPGGGANVLTF
NA	TRBV6-1	TRBJ2-2	TRBD2	TGTGCCAGCAACCCCATTAGCGGGGGGGCCGGGGAGCTGTTTTTT	CASNPISGGAGELFF
NA	TRBV6-1	TRBJ2-2	TRBD2	TGTGCCAGCAGTGAATTTTGGGGTGGGAGGGCCGGAGTACGCGGGGAGCTGTTTTTT	CASSEFWGGRAGVRGELFF
NA	TRBV5-6	TRBJ1-1	TRBD1	TGTGCCAGCAGCTTCGGTATCCGACAGGGGGCCTCTGAAGCTTTCTTT	CASSFGIRQGASEAFF
NA	TRBV5-4	TRBJ2-7	TRBD2	TGTGCGACTAGCGGGAGTGTAACCTACGAGCAGTACTTC	CATSGSVTYEQYF
NA	TRBV6-5	TRBJ2-7	TRBD1	TGTGCCAGCACCCAGACAGGGGGCCCCTACGAGCAGTACTTC	CASTQTGGPYEQYF
once	TRBV18	TRBJ2-6	NA	TGTGCCAGCTCACCGGGGACTCCGGGGGCCAACGTCCTGACTTTC	CASSPGTPGANVLTF
NA	TRBV27	TRBJ2-1	TRBD2	TGTGCCAGCAGGACTAGCGGGGTATACAATGAGCAGTTCTTC	CASRTSGVYNEQFF
NA	TRBV9	TRBJ1-6	NA	TGTGCCAGCAGCGTAGGGGCGTCCTATAATTCACCCCTCCACTTT	CASSVGASYNSPLHF
NA	TRBV28	TRBJ1-6	NA	TGTGCCAGCATTAGGGGGAGGGATAATTCACCCCTCCACTTT	CASIRGRDNSPLHF
NA	TRBV6-5	TRBJ1-6	NA	TGTGCCAGCAGTTACGGAGGGGTAAATTCACCCCTCCACTTT	CASSYGGVNSPLHF
NA	TRBV3-1/TRBV3-2	TRBJ2-1	TRBD2	TGTGCCAGCAGCCATAGCGGGAGCAGTCATGAGCAGTTCTTC	CASSHSGSSHEQFF
NA	TRBV25-1	TRBJ1-4	TRBD1	TGTGCCAGCAGCATGACAGGGAGCCGCGAAAAACTGTTTTTT	CASSMTGSREKLFF
NA	TRBV5-1	TRBJ2-5	TRBD1	TGCGCCAGCAGCTATTCGACAGGGGGCGCACAGACCCAGTACTTC	CASSYSTGGAQTQYF
NA	TRBV7-2	TRBJ2-5	TRBD2	TGTGCCAGCAGCCCGGGACTATACCAAGAGACCCAGTACTTC	CASSPGLYQETQYF
NA	TRBV5-1	TRBJ1-1	TRBD1	TGCGCCAGCAGCCCCCGGACAGGTGACGAAGCTTTCTTT	CASSPRTGDEAFF
once	TRBV10-1	TRBJ1-2	NA	TGCGCCAGCAGTGAGTCATTAACAGGGTCCTATGGCTACACCTTC	CASSESLTGSYGYTF
NA	TRBV2	TRBJ2-6	TRBD1	TGTGCCAGCAGCCGGGACAGGGCTTCTGGGGCCAACGTCCTGACTTTC	CASSRDRASGANVLTF
NA	TRBV7-6	TRBJ1-2	NA	TGTGCCAGCAGCCCGCGCGTCGGGTACTTGGGCTACACCTTC	CASSPRVGYLGYTF
NA	TRBV7-9	TRBJ2-5	NA	TGTGCCAGCAGCTTAGGAATACAGGGAAAAGGGTACTTC	CASSLGIQGKGYF
NA	TRBV5-8	TRBJ1-2	NA	TGTGCCAGCAGCTTGGCCCGGGATGGCTACACCTTC	CASSLARDGYTF
NA	TRBV27	TRBJ2-7	NA	TGTGCCAGCAGTTTATATAGGGGCTACGAGCAGTACTTC	CASSLYRGYEQYF
NA	TRBV6-2/TRBV6-3	TRBJ1-5	NA	TGTGCCAGCAGTTCGGTAGAGGGCACCAGCAATCAGCCCCAGCATTTT	CASSSVEGTSNQPQHF
NA	TRBV29-1	TRBJ1-1	TRBD1	TGCAGCGTTGAAGCCGTCCCGGGACAGGGGAGAGTGGACACTGAAGCTTTCTTT	CSVEAVPGQGRVDTEAFF
NA	TRBV5-6	TRBJ1-2	NA	TGTGCCAGCAGCTTGGCCGGGGGATGGAACTATGGCTACACCTTC	CASSLAGGWNYGYTF
NA	TRBV3-1/TRBV3-2	TRBJ1-5	NA	TGTGCCAGCAGCCAAGAGGGCGCAGCCCCCTGGGCCCAGCATTTT	CASSQEGAAPWAQHF
NA	TRBV18	TRBJ1-1	NA	TGTGCCAGCTCACCTACGGGCACTGAAGCTTTCTTT	CASSPTGTEAFF
once	TRBV9	TRBJ2-7	NA	TGTGCCAGCAGCGTAACCCTTCGGGATGAGCAGTACTTC	CASSVTLRDEQYF
NA	TRBV4-1	TRBJ1-6	TRBD1	TGCGCCAGCAGCCAAGGGACAGGGCCATCACCCCTCCACTTT	CASSQGTGPSPLHF
NA	TRBV6-5	TRBJ1-1	NA	TGTGCCAGCAGTACTGCAGGGAACACTGAAGCTTTCTTT	CASSTAGNTEAFF
NA	TRBV6-5	TRBJ2-7	NA	TGTGCCAGCCGGAGCCGAACGGGGGAGATCTACGAGCAGTACTTC	CASRSRTGEIYEQYF
NA	TRBV11-2	TRBJ1-1	NA	TGTGCCAGCAGATTGAGCGGGCTGGCAGCTTTCTTT	CASRLSGLAAFF
NA	TRBV19	TRBJ2-2	TRBD1	TGTGCCAGTATTGACAGGGGTGGACGGAACACCGGGGAGCTGTTTTTT	CASIDRGGRNTGELFF